Below, one T cell receptor (beta chain) is given with its context. Many counts were recorded for this clonotype. Which antigen it targets is not known. There are no base qualities to consult, and no much larger clone falls within one base. Via the germline V gene, CDR1 is SGHVS and CDR2 FNYEAQ. Spanning cysteine to phenylalanine, the CDR3 consists of 17 amino acids. This entry keeps only the CDR3 DNA: 51 bases, framed from base 1. After removal of 1 base from V and 2 bases from J, the junction retains 7 bases not matched to a gene. The sample is drawn from a study of CD8+CD57+ T cells in acquired aplastic anemia (dated by TCRdb to about 2018). For context, the study as a whole: Extracted DNA from sorted CD4+ and CD8+ cells averaged about 2.9 ug, ranging from roughly 0.19 to 27.4 ug. CD8+CD57+ expansion was defined as a frequency above the mean frequency observed in healthy subjects. Summary of the overall study and its limitations: Between patients and healthy controls, no significant difference in CD8+ Simpson's diversity was found (P=0.060). Although some 28 CD8+ CDR3 sequences were shared by patients and controls, these sequences appeared highly expressed in patients and within the immunodominant clones of patients.

Patients chosen for sequencing had shown expansion of CD8+CD57+ cells by flow cytometry. Every patient had a diagnosis of severe acquired aplastic anemia based on International Study of Aplastic Anemia and Agranulocytosis and Camitta criteria. Patients had received no therapy at the time of blood sampling. In the study, sorted CD4+ and CD8+ blood T cells from patients with severe aplastic anemia and from healthy subjects underwent deep sequencing of TCR repertoires. In the USA, patient enrollment took place under clinicaltrials.gov protocols 00001620, 01623167, 00001397, 00071045, 00081523 and 00961064. Ficoll-Paque density gradient centrifugation was used to isolate peripheral blood mononuclear cells. CD4+ and CD8+ T cells were sorted by FACS or magnetic beads before DNA extraction. Profiling of TCR beta VDJ combinations and CDR3 sequences used genomic DNA as the template. An Illumina HiSeq 2000 was the platform used for TCR repertoire sequencing. For the original study's pipeline: TRBV/TRBJ rearrangement plots, CDR3 size and DJ length profiles, and Simpson's diversity index were used to assess repertoires. Whichever DNA sequence was most abundant in the deep sequencing data was defined as the immunodominant clone. CDR3 amino acid sequences were checked for sharing across subjects and were also compared against the VDJdb database and published repertoires. TCRdb applied fastp at Q25 and MiXCR to the public reads, then kept only in-frame beta chains. Rows matching on CDR3 protein sequence are summarized as one entry with the most common DNA and genes. These V and J calls derive from TCRdb rather than the authors' analysis. The sample has roughly 220,000 distinct CDR3 sequences on record, about 60% of them singletons. The top ten clones comprise 58% of the sample.

Recombination connected TRBV7-6 to TRBJ1-5; 8 of the junction bases match TRBD1. This clonotype originated in a human donor with aplastic anemia. Sequencing was done on a sample of sorted CD4+, CD8+, or CD8+CD57+ T cells (not recorded which) from PBMCs. The nucleotides are TGTGCCAGCAGCTTAGGACCGACAGGGGTTGGCAATCAGCCCCAGCATTTT. Translated, this gives CASSLGPTGVGNQPQHF.